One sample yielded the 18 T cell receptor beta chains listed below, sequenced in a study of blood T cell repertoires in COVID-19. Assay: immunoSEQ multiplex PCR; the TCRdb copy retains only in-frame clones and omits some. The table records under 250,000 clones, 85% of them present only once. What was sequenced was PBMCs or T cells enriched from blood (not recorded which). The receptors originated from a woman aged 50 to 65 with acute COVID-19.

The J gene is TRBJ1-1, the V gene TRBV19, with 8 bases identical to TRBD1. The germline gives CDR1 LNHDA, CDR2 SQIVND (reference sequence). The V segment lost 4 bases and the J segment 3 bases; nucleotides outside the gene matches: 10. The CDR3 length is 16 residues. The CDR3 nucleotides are TGTGCCAGTAGTACCCGGACAGGGTCCGCCGACACTGAAGCTTTCTTT. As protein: CASSTRTGSADTEAFF.

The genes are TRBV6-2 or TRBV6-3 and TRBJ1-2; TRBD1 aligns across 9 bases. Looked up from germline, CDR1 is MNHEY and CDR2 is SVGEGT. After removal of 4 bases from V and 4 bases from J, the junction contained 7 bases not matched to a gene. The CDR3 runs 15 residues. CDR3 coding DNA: TGTGCCAGCAGTTCCCACAGGGGGCAGGCCTATGGCTACACCTTC. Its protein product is CASSSHRGQAYGYTF.

The CDR3 DNA reads TGTGCCAGCAGCCGCGACAAGGGGACCCAGCATTTT. Amino acid sequence: CASSRDKGTQHF. This sequence joins TRBV12-3 or TRBV12-4 and TRBJ1-5; weak D call: TRBD1 (5 bases). V lost 6 bases and J 11 bases, leaving 14 bases between the germline ends. The CDR3 spans 12 residues.

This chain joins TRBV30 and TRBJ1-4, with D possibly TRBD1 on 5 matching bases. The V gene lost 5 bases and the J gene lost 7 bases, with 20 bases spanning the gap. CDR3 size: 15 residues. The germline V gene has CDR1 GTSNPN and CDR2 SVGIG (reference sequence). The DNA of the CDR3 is TGTGCCTGGGCTTCCCAGGGCCTACGCCGTGAAAAACTGTTTTTT. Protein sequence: CAWASQGLRREKLFF.

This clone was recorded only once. The CDR3 loop reads CASSLTTGQAYNEQFF. In DNA form, the CDR3 reads TGTGCCAGCAGCTTAACCACGGGACAGGCATACAATGAGCAGTTCTTC. The V call is TRBV7-8, the J call TRBJ2-1, with 8 bases lining up with TRBD1. V was clipped by 2 bases and J by 4 bases; unmatched bases: 7. The CDR3 is made up of 16 amino acids. Germline values: CDR1 SGHVS, CDR2 FQNEAQ.

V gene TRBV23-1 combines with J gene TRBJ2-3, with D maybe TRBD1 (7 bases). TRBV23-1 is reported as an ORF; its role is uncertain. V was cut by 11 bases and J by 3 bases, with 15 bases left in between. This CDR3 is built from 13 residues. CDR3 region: CALEGAGTDTQYF. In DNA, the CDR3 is TGCGCCCTCGAGGGGGCGGGGACAGATACGCAGTATTTT.

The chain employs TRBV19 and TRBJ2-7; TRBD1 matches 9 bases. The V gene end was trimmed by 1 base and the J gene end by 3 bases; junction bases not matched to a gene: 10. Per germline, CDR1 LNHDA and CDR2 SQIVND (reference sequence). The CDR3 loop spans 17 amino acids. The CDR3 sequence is CASSIGSGTGSFYEQYF. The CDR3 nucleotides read TGTGCCAGTAGTATAGGTTCCGGGACAGGGAGTTTCTACGAGCAGTACTTC.

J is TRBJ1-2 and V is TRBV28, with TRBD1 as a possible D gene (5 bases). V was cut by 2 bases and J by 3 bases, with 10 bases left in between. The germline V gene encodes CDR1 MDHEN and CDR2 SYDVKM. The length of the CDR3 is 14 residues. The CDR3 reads CASSLTTDHYGYTF. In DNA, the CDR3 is TGTGCCAGCAGTTTAACGACAGACCACTATGGCTACACCTTC.

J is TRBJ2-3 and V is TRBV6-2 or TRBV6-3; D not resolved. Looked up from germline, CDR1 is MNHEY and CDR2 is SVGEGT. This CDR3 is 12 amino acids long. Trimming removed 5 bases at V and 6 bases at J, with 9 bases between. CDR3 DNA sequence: TGTGCCAGCAGTGGAGTGCGGGATACGCAGTATTTT. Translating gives CASSGVRDTQYF.

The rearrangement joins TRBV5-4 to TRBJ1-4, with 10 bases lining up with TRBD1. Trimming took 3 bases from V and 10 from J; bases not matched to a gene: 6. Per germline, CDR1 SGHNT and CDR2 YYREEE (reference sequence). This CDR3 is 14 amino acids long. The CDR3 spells CASSYDRGRRKLFF. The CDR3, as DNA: TGTGCCAGCAGCTACGACAGGGGGCGCAGAAAACTGTTTTTT.

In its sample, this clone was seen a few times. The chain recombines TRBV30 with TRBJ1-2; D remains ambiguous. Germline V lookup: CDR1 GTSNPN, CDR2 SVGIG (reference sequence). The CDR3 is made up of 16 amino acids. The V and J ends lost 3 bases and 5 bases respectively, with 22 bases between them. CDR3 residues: CAWSSSLSTVGYGYTF. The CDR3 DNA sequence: TGTGCCTGGAGCTCGAGTTTGTCAACGGTTGGTTATGGCTACACCTTC.

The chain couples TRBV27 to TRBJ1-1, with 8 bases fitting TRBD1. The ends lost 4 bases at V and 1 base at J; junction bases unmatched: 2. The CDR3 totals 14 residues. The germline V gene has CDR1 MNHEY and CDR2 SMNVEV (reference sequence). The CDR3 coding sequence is TGTGCCAGCAGTTCAGGACAGGGGAACACTGAAGCTTTCTTT. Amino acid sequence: CASSSGQGNTEAFF.

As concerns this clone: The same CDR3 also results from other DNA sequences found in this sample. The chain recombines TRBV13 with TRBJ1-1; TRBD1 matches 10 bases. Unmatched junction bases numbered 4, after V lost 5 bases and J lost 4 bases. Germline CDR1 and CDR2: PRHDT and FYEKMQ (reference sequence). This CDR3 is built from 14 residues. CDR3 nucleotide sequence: TGTGCCAGCAGCCTCGGACAGGGGGGCACTGAAGCTTTCTTT. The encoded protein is CASSLGQGGTEAFF.

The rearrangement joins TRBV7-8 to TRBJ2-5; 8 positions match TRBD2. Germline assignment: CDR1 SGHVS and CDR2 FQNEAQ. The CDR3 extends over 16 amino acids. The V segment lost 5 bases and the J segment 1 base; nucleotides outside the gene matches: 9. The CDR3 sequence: CASSAVYGGGQETQYF. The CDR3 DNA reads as TGTGCCAGCAGCGCCGTTTACGGGGGGGGCCAAGAGACCCAGTACTTC.

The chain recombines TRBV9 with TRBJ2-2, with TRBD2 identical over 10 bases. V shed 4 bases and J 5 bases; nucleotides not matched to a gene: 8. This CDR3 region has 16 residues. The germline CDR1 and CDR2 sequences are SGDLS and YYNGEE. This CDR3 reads CASSPRLAGVTGELFF. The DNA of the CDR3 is TGTGCCAGCAGCCCGCGTCTAGCGGGGGTTACCGGGGAGCTGTTTTTT. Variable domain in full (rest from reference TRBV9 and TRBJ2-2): DSGVTQTPKHLITATGQRVTLRCSPRSGDLSVYWYQQSLDQGLQFLIQYYNGEERAKGNILERFSAQQFPDLHSELNLSSLELGDSALYFCASSPRLAGVTGELFFGEGSRLTVL.

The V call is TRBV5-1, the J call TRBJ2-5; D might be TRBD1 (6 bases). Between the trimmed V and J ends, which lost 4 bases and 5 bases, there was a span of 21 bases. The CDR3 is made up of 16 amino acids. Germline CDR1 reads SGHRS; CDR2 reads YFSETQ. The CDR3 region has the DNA TGCGCCAGCAGCGTGGCCACCCCAGGGGCGCGTGAGACCCAGTACTTC. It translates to CASSVATPGARETQYF.

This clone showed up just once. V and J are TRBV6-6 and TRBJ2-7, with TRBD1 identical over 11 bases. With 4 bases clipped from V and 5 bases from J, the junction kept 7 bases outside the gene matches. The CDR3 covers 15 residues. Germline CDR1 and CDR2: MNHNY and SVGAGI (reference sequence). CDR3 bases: TGTGCCAGCAGTTCCCGGGACAGGGGGTACCACGAGCAGTACTTC. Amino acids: CASSSRDRGYHEQYF.

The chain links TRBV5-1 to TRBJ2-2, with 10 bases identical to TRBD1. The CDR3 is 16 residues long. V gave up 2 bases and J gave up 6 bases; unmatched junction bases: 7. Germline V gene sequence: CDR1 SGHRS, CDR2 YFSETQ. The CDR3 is CASSFAGTGAAGELFF. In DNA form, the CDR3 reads TGCGCCAGCAGCTTTGCCGGGACAGGGGCTGCCGGGGAGCTGTTTTTT.